The 21 T cell receptor beta chains in this list originate from one sample, sequenced in a study of T cells in Graves' hyperthyroidism and ophthalmopathy. RNA transcripts provided the source from which TCR beta CDR3 regions were amplified. The HTBI set primed first-round TCR CDR3 RT-PCR. TCRdb re-called the multiplex PCR reads with MiXCR, one entry per CDR3 protein. Of 350,000 to 400,000 distinct CDR3 sequences listed, about 15% are singletons. The sample was blood. The receptors shown here come from a woman in her twenties or thirties with Graves' hyperthyroidism.

This clonotype was observed a handful of times. The J gene is TRBJ2-1, the V gene TRBV27; TRBD1 might be the D (6 bases). The CDR3 runs to 16 residues. Trimming left V 4 bases short and J 15 bases short, with 28 bases between. Germline V lookup: CDR1 MNHEY, CDR2 SMNVEV (reference sequence). The CDR3 sequence is CASSSSGTIGGLTVFF. In nucleotides, the CDR3 is TGTGCCAGCAGTTCCTCCGGGACAATCGGTGGGCTGACGGTGTTCTTC.

V gene TRBV7-9 combines with J gene TRBJ2-7; the match to TRBD2 covers 10 bases. The trim removed 8 bases at V and 6 bases at J, leaving 13 bases unmatched. Germline values: CDR1 SEHNR, CDR2 FQNEAQ (reference sequence). The CDR3 spans 15 residues. CDR3 residues: CASSGLAGVVGEQYF. Here the CDR3 DNA reads TGTGCCAGCTCCGGCCTAGCGGGAGTAGTAGGCGAGCAGTACTTC.

At least ten counts were recorded for this clonotype. The rearrangement links TRBV28 to TRBJ2-5, with D tentatively TRBD2 (6 bases). Trimming took off 5 bases at V and 13 bases at J, with 17 bases between the two ends. Per the germline V gene, CDR1 is MDHEN and CDR2 is SYDVKM. The CDR3 length is 12 residues. The CDR3 DNA reads TGTGCCAGCAGTACCCCACGGGGGATTTCGTACTTC. It is translated as CASSTPRGISYF.

This clonotype occurred many times. The chain employs TRBV24-1 and TRBJ2-1, with TRBD2 matching over 14 bases. The J segment lost 4 bases and the V segment lost 2 bases, leaving 15 bases of the junction unmatched. The CDR3 covers 21 residues. Germline values: CDR1 KGHDR, CDR2 SFDVKD. CDR3 sequence reads: CATSDSPGTGLAGGRYNEQFF. The CDR3 DNA reads as TGTGCCACCAGTGATTCACCGGGGACAGGACTAGCGGGAGGTCGGTACAATGAGCAGTTCTTC.

This clonotype has a count of ten or more. The chain is built from TRBV30 and TRBJ2-1; D is unclear. This CDR3 is 14 amino acids long. Trimming stripped 0 bases from V and 4 bases from J, with 10 bases between. Germline CDR1 is GTSNPN and CDR2 is SVGIG (reference sequence). The CDR3 sequence is CAWSVKGRYNEQFF. The CDR3 DNA reads as TGTGCCTGGAGTGTTAAAGGCAGGTACAATGAGCAGTTCTTC.

This clonotype was detected ten times or more. In DNA, the CDR3 is TGTGCCTGGAGTGTAGCTAGCGGGACCGAGCAGTACTTC. Protein: CAWSVASGTEQYF. This chain joins TRBV30 and TRBJ2-7; 9 positions match TRBD2. Per germline, CDR1 GTSNPN and CDR2 SVGIG (reference sequence). The CDR3 is 13 residues long. The junction had 3 bases not matched to a gene; V was cut back by 0 bases and J by 6 bases.

This clonotype was counted only a few times. The chain carries TRBV5-1 and TRBJ2-7; 8 nucleotides align to TRBD1. Germline values: CDR1 SGHRS, CDR2 YFSETQ. V shed 4 bases, J shed 3 bases, and the junction held 6 bases outside the gene matches. The CDR3 is 14 residues long. CDR3 sequence (DNA): TGCGCCAGCAGCCGAACACAGGGGGACTACGAGCAGTACTTC. It translates to CASSRTQGDYEQYF.

This clonotype was seen a handful of times. CDR3 sequence (DNA): TGTGCCAGCAGTTTAATCTCAGGGGGCTCACCCCTCCACTTT. Translated: CASSLISGGSPLHF. The chain uses TRBV28 and TRBJ1-6; 8 bases agree with TRBD1. Unmatched junction bases numbered 4, after V lost 2 bases and J lost 10 bases. The CDR3 has 14 amino acids. The germline CDR1 and CDR2 sequences are MDHEN and SYDVKM.

The chain uses TRBV7-3 and TRBJ2-2, with D perhaps matching TRBD1 (6 bases). The V and J ends lost 5 bases and 2 bases respectively, with 15 bases between them. The CDR3 is 16 residues long. Per germline, CDR1 SGHTA and CDR2 FQGTGA. Here the CDR3 reads CASSKLTGPNTGELFF. CDR3 bases: TGTGCCAGCAGCAAACTGACAGGACCAAACACCGGGGAGCTGTTTTTT.

This clonotype was seen ten or more times. This chain joins TRBV28 and TRBJ2-7; the D call may be TRBD1 or TRBD2 (6 bases each). Trimming took 3 bases from V and 1 from J, leaving 16 bases between them. This CDR3 has 16 amino acids. From germline, CDR1 is MDHEN and CDR2 SYDVKM. CDR3 residues: CASSLGGGRFSYEQYF. CDR3 nucleotide sequence: TGTGCCAGCAGTTTGGGTGGGGGGCGCTTTTCCTACGAGCAGTACTTC.

CDR3 protein: CASISGTHSYEQYF. DNA of the CDR3: TGTGCCAGCATCTCCGGGACCCACTCCTACGAGCAGTACTTC. The J gene is TRBJ2-7, the V gene TRBV28; D could derive from TRBD1 or TRBD2 (5 bases each). The CDR3 contains 14 residues. Trimming shortened V by 7 bases and J by 0 bases, and 13 bases separated the two germline ends. The germline V gene encodes CDR1 MDHEN and CDR2 SYDVKM.

This clonotype was detected only a few times. CDR3 protein: CATSDPGLAGEQFF. DNA for the CDR3: TGTGCCACCAGTGACCCTGGACTAGCGGGTGAGCAGTTCTTC. The chain is built from TRBV24-1 and TRBJ2-1, with TRBD2 matching 11 bases. CDR1 is KGHDR, CDR2 SFDVKD, per germline. V shed 4 bases, J shed 9 bases, and the junction held 4 bases outside the gene matches. This CDR3 has 14 residues.

This clonotype has more than one count but fewer than ten. The chain uses TRBV5-1 and TRBJ1-4; possible D gene TRBD1, 6 bases. This CDR3 has 14 residues. V was cut by 0 bases and J by 7 bases, with 10 bases left in between. Germline-derived CDR1 and CDR2 are SGHRS and YFSETQ. The CDR3 nucleotides are TGCGCCAGCAGCTTGGTCACAGGGCCTGAAAAACTGTTTTTT. As protein: CASSLVTGPEKLFF.

The sample holds a few counts of this clonotype. This chain joins TRBV5-4 and TRBJ2-3; 13 bases align to TRBD2. This CDR3 has 17 residues. V trimming: 3 bases; J trimming: 6 bases; junction bases outside the gene matches: 10. In germline, CDR1 is SGHNT, CDR2 YYREEE (reference sequence). CDR3 coding DNA: TGTGCCAGCAGCTCTGCGGTACTAGCGGGAGGGCCGGATACGCAGTATTTT. Protein: CASSSAVLAGGPDTQYF.

Only a few counts were recorded for this clonotype. The chain employs TRBV14 and TRBJ2-2, with TRBD2 matching 9 bases. The germline V gene encodes CDR1 SGHDN and CDR2 FVKESK. The CDR3 length is 16 residues. V trimming: 1 base; J trimming: 6 bases; junction bases outside the gene matches: 6. The CDR3 reads CASSQVASGNAGELFF. In DNA form, the CDR3 reads TGTGCCAGCAGCCAAGTGGCTAGCGGGAATGCCGGGGAGCTGTTTTTT.

The chain links TRBV27 to TRBJ2-1; TRBD1 matches at 9 bases. With 5 bases clipped from V and 7 bases from J, the junction kept 15 bases outside the gene matches. The germline CDR1 and CDR2 sequences are MNHEY and SMNVEV (reference sequence). This CDR3 spans 17 amino acids. The CDR3 here is CASSATPQGARENEQFF. As DNA, the CDR3 is TGTGCCAGCAGTGCCACCCCACAGGGGGCGCGTGAGAATGAGCAGTTCTTC.

At least ten counts were recorded for this clonotype. The rearrangement joins TRBV3-1 to TRBJ2-7; D is unclear. Germline CDR1 and CDR2: LGHDT and YNNKEL (reference sequence). The CDR3 totals 15 residues. V lost 1 base and J lost 3, with 13 bases in between. CDR3 sequence (DNA): TGTGCCAGCAGCCAAGCCGTAGGATCGTTCTACGAGCAGTACTTC. Protein: CASSQAVGSFYEQYF.

The gene calls are TRBV6-2 or TRBV6-3 and TRBJ2-3; 9 positions agree with TRBD1. The germline CDR1 and CDR2 sequences are MNHEY and SVGEGT. The V segment lost 6 bases and the J segment 3 bases; nucleotides outside the gene matches: 10. CDR3 length: 16 amino acids. This CDR3 reads CASSYPGQGSTDTQYF. The CDR3 DNA reads as TGTGCCAGCAGCTACCCGGGACAGGGAAGTACAGATACGCAGTATTTT.

The rearrangement links TRBV20-1 to TRBJ2-5, with D maybe TRBD1 (5 bases). The CDR3 covers 13 residues. CDR1 and CDR2 from the germline V gene are DFQATT and SNEGSKA (reference sequence). V lost 3 bases and J 5 bases, leaving 13 bases between the germline ends. The CDR3 loop is CSASQGVGETQYF. Here the CDR3 DNA reads TGCAGTGCTAGTCAAGGGGTGGGGGAGACCCAGTACTTC.

Concerning this clonotype itself: The junction shows a germline mismatch at one end, possibly a read error. This chain's CDR3 is CSAGVPGTAETQCF. The CDR3 DNA reads TGCAGTGCTGGGGTCCCCGGGACGGCCGAGACCCAGTGCTTC. The chain combines TRBV20-1 with TRBJ2-5; D is possibly TRBD1 or TRBD2 (5 bases each). The CDR3 spans 14 residues. Germline assignment: CDR1 DFQATT and CDR2 SNEGSKA (reference sequence).

This clonotype was detected many times. J is TRBJ2-7 and V is TRBV9, with D perhaps TRBD2 (5 bases). This CDR3 region has 14 residues. V was clipped by 0 bases and J by 6 bases, with 13 bases between them. Germline V gene lookup returns CDR1 SGDLS and CDR2 YYNGEE. CDR3 region: CASSVAPGEGEQYF. DNA of the CDR3: TGTGCCAGCAGCGTAGCTCCGGGTGAGGGCGAGCAGTACTTC.